This passage covers 18 T cell receptor beta chains from one sample sequenced in a study of blood T cell repertoires in COVID-19. Generated by immunoSEQ multiplex PCR, the TCRdb table keeps only in-frame clones and is missing some. The sample shows 120,000 to 150,000 clones, just over 85% of them seen only once. Sequencing used peripheral blood. The receptors originated from a woman in her sixties or seventies with acute or convalescent COVID-19.

The chain is built from TRBV7-3 and TRBJ1-2; 9 nucleotides match TRBD1. After removal of 2 bases from V and 4 bases from J, the junction contained 5 bases not matched to a gene. The germline CDR1 and CDR2 sequences are SGHTA and FQGTGA. The CDR3 extends over 15 amino acids. The CDR3 region is CASSLAGTGIYGYTF. CDR3 bases: TGTGCCAGCAGCTTAGCCGGGACAGGGATCTATGGCTACACCTTC. The variable domain in full, with the rest retrieved from reference TRBV7-3 and TRBJ1-2, is GAGVSQTPSNKVTEKGKYVELRCDPISGHTALYWYRQSLGQGPEFLIYFQGTGAADDSGLPNDRFFAVRPEGSVSTLKIQRTERGDSAVYLCASSLAGTGIYGYTFGSGTRLTVV.

The chain combines TRBV5-1 with TRBJ2-7, with a weak D call TRBD1 (5 bases). The CDR3 covers 14 residues. Trimming removed 3 bases from V and 6 bases from J, with 16 bases in between. Germline V lookup: CDR1 SGHRS, CDR2 YFSETQ. Here the CDR3 DNA reads TGCGCCAGCAGCTCAACGACAGCGTCGGGCGAGCAGTACTTC. Its translation is CASSSTTASGEQYF.

J is TRBJ1-5 and V is TRBV28, with D perhaps matching TRBD1 (6 bases). This CDR3 is built from 15 residues. V was cut by 7 bases and J by 3 bases, with 16 bases left in between. The germline CDR1 and CDR2 sequences are MDHEN and SYDVKM. The CDR3 bases are TGTGCCAGCACCCCCACACAGGGCTCCAATCAGCCCCAGCATTTT. It translates to CASTPTQGSNQPQHF.

The rearrangement joins TRBV9 to TRBJ2-3; D perhaps matches TRBD1 (6 bases). Germline V CDR1 and CDR2: SGDLS, YYNGEE. V lost 4 bases and J lost 4, with 13 bases in between. The CDR3 is 14 amino acids. CDR3 sequence reads: CASSLLGAADTQYF. For the CDR3, the DNA is TGTGCCAGCAGCCTACTGGGGGCCGCAGATACGCAGTATTTT. Full variable domain (remainder filled in from reference TRBV9 and TRBJ2-3): DSGVTQTPKHLITATGQRVTLRCSPRSGDLSVYWYQQSLDQGLQFLIQYYNGEERAKGNILERFSAQQFPDLHSELNLSSLELGDSALYFCASSLLGAADTQYFGPGTRLTVL.

This chain joins TRBV6-4 and TRBJ2-3; 10 nucleotides line up with TRBD2. J was trimmed by 6 bases and V by 2 bases; bases with no gene match: 5. The CDR3 has 15 amino acids. Germline V lookup: CDR1 MRHNA, CDR2 SNTAGT. The CDR3 nucleotides read TGTGCCAGCAGTGACCAAGCGGGGGGGCCTGATACGCAGTATTTT. It specifies CASSDQAGGPDTQYF.

The chain employs TRBV11-2 and TRBJ2-7, with TRBD1 matching over 11 bases. Unmatched junction bases numbered 5, after V lost 4 bases and J lost 3 bases. The CDR3 totals 15 residues. CDR1 and CDR2 from the germline V gene are SGHAT and FQNNGV. CDR3 in amino acids: CASSSTGTGGYEQYF. The CDR3 DNA is TGTGCCAGCAGCTCGACCGGGACAGGGGGCTACGAGCAGTACTTC.

This chain connects TRBV7-9 to TRBJ1-4, with unresolved D. Trimming left V 4 bases short and J 8 bases short, with 11 bases between. CDR1 and CDR2 from the germline V gene are SEHNR and FQNEAQ (reference sequence). The CDR3 is 13 residues long. The CDR3 region is CASSYLEGEKLFF. The CDR3 coding sequence is TGTGCCAGCAGCTACCTGGAGGGCGAAAAACTGTTTTTT.

The chain employs TRBV19 and TRBJ2-5, with 9 bases that match TRBD2. The CDR3 is 16 amino acids. Germline lookup yields CDR1 LNHDA and CDR2 SQIVND (reference sequence). In DNA, the CDR3 is TGTGCTACGAGGAGGGACCGGGGACTAGCAGGAGAGACCCAGTACTTC. Protein sequence: CATRRDRGLAGETQYF. Drawing the rest from reference TRBV19 and TRBJ2-5, the complete variable domain is DGGITQSPKYLFRKEGQNVTLSCEQNLNHDAMYWYRQDPGQGLRLIYYSQIVNDFQKGDIAEGYSVSREKKESFPLTVTSAQKNPTAFYLCATRRDRGLAGETQYFGPGTRLLVL.

The V and J genes are TRBV12-3 or TRBV12-4 and TRBJ1-2; D remains ambiguous. Trimming took off 8 bases at V and 1 base at J, with 11 bases between the two ends. CDR3 length: 13 amino acids. The CDR3 region is CASGSQLNYGYTF. CDR3 DNA sequence: TGTGCCAGCGGGAGCCAGCTTAACTATGGCTACACCTTC.

This clone was recorded only once. The chain couples TRBV27 to TRBJ2-1, with TRBD1 matching over 8 bases. The junction had 13 bases not matched to a gene; V was cut back by 6 bases and J by 6 bases. This CDR3 region has 16 residues. The germline V gene encodes CDR1 MNHEY and CDR2 SMNVEV (reference sequence). CDR3 residues: CASSSLGQGAVNEQFF. CDR3 bases: TGTGCCAGCAGCAGCCTGGGGCAGGGGGCCGTCAATGAGCAGTTCTTC.

The gene calls are TRBV5-1 and TRBJ1-1; possible D gene TRBD1, 6 bases. V lost 4 bases and J 0 bases, leaving 16 bases between the germline ends. The CDR3 length is 16 residues. Germline V lookup: CDR1 SGHRS, CDR2 YFSETQ. The CDR3: CASSLDSLIMNTEAFF. The CDR3 DNA follows: TGCGCCAGCAGCCTGGACAGCTTAATTATGAACACTGAAGCTTTCTTT.

The chain combines TRBV2 with TRBJ1-1; D is uncertain. V lost 3 bases to trimming and J lost 0 bases, with 11 bases between them. CDR1 is SNHLY, CDR2 FYNNEI, per germline. The CDR3 length is 15 residues. CDR3 residues: CASSESEAMNTEAFF. As DNA, the CDR3 is TGTGCCAGCAGTGAGTCTGAAGCCATGAACACTGAAGCTTTCTTT.

This chain connects TRBV12-3 or TRBV12-4 to TRBJ1-1, with 9 bases that match TRBD1. The CDR3 has 13 residues. J gave up 7 bases and V 4 bases, and 4 bases lay outside the gene matches. Here the CDR3 reads CASSSQTGGEAFF. CDR3 DNA sequence: TGTGCCAGCAGTTCGCAGACAGGGGGTGAAGCTTTCTTT.

This chain links TRBV5-1 with TRBJ1-6, with 7 positions matching TRBD1. V dropped 6 bases and J dropped 10; count of bases not matched to a gene: 10. This CDR3 region has 14 residues. Germline CDR1 reads SGHRS; CDR2 reads YFSETQ. DNA for the CDR3: TGCGCCAGCAAGGTGACAGGGTCAGAATCACCCCTCCACTTT. This codes for CASKVTGSESPLHF.

The V gene is TRBV7-9, the J gene TRBJ1-2; TRBD1 is a possible D gene (6 bases). CDR3 length: 17 amino acids. Germline V gene lookup returns CDR1 SEHNR and CDR2 FQNEAQ (reference sequence). The V end was cut by 4 bases, the J end by 2 bases, with 20 bases between. CDR3 coding DNA: TGTGCCAGCAGCTCTAGTCAGACAGGTCCCTGGAACTATGGCTACACCTTC. Translating it yields CASSSSQTGPWNYGYTF.

The chain employs TRBV18 and TRBJ2-5; 7 nucleotides align to TRBD2. J lost 3 bases, V lost 4 bases, and 2 bases had no gene match. Germline assignment: CDR1 KGHSH and CDR2 LQKENI. The CDR3 has 13 amino acids. CDR3: CASSLSGEETQYF. CDR3 coding DNA: TGTGCCAGCTCACTAAGCGGGGAAGAGACCCAGTACTTC.

This chain connects TRBV28 to TRBJ2-7; 11 positions agree with TRBD2. Per germline, CDR1 MDHEN and CDR2 SYDVKM. The CDR3 is 14 amino acids. V was pared by 7 bases and J by 1 base, with 3 bases of the junction left unmatched. The CDR3 coding sequence is TGTGCCAGCATAGCGGGGGGGCCATCCTACGAGCAGTACTTC. Amino acids: CASIAGGPSYEQYF. Full variable domain (outside the CDR3, taken from reference TRBV28 and TRBJ2-7): DVKVTQSSRYLVKRTGEKVFLECVQDMDHENMFWYRQDPGLGLRLIYFSYDVKMKEKGDIPEGYSVSREKKERFSLILESASTNQTSMYLCASIAGGPSYEQYFGPGTRLTVT.

The V and J genes are TRBV6-5 and TRBJ2-5; perhaps TRBD1 as D (6 bases). CDR3 size: 14 residues. Germline CDR1 reads MNHEY; CDR2 reads SVGAGI. V was shortened by 8 bases and J by 1 base, with 14 bases between the two germline ends. DNA for the CDR3: TGTGCCAGCCGTAGACAGGCCATCCAAGAGACCCAGTACTTC. It yields the protein CASRRQAIQETQYF.